This TCR beta chain was recorded in a study of regulatory T cells in long-lasting Graves disease. Time point in this sample: persistent/refractory GD, antithyroid drugs over 5 years with positive TRAb. PBMC-derived RNA was used for the TCR library. The collection involved drawing approximately 9 milliliters of peripheral blood into EDTA tubes. HTBI primers from iRepertoire and Arm-PCR of CDR3 regions yielded the TCR beta libraries. From the multiplex PCR reads, TCRdb called clonotypes with MiXCR, one entry per CDR3 protein. This sample has hundreds of thousands of distinct CDR3 sequences, with about 20% found just once. The sample here was peripheral blood mononuclear cells (PBMCs), taken when the disease was refractory, from a patient treated with antithyroid drugs. The origin of this receptor is a female donor with Graves disease.

CDR3 nucleotide sequence: TGTGCCAGCAGCTTAGTTGGCAGGCAGCAAGAGACCCAGTACTTC. This sequence encodes CASSLVGRQQETQYF. This rearrangement joins TRBV11-2 to TRBJ2-5; D remains ambiguous. CDR1 and CDR2 from the germline V gene are SGHAT and FQNNGV. Trimming left V 1 base short and J 2 bases short, with 11 bases between. This CDR3 has 15 amino acids. Full variable domain (remainder filled in from reference TRBV11-2 and TRBJ2-5): EAGVAQSPRYKIIEKRQSVAFWCNPISGHATLYWYQQILGQGPKLLIQFQNNGVVDDSQLPKDRFSAERLKGVDSTLKIQPAKLEDSAVYLCASSLVGRQQETQYFGPGTRLLVL.